Sequencing of this TCR beta chain was carried out in a study of CD8+ T cells in alopecia areata. Study findings and constraints: The study also sequences resident alphabeta T cells of normal skin in scalp samples. TCRs were shared less clearly across patients than in mice, possibly for HLA-related reasons.

This clone was seen a handful of times. Antigen: not known. In each case, RNA was isolated and then reverse transcribed into cDNA as the sequencing template. Clones were sequenced by immunoSEQ multiplex PCR, and TCRdb holds only the in-frame ones, with some missing. The sample lists 95,000 to 110,000 clones; roughly 53% were seen once. CDR1 and CDR2 (germline): SEHNR, FQNEAQ (reference sequence). CDR3 length: 15 residues. Trimming left V 5 bases short and J 5 bases short, with 17 bases between. What was sequenced was CD4+ T cells sorted from blood. The sequence was collected from a human donor in good health. The V and J genes are TRBV7-9 and TRBJ2-3; D is unresolved. The CDR3 coding sequence is TGTGCCAGCAGCCCCGTGAGTCCGATTCGAGATACGCAGTATTTT. Its protein is CASSPVSPIRDTQYF.